The 23 T cell receptor beta chains below all came from one sample that was sequenced in a study of cytomegalovirus exposure and HLA in healthy donors. The PCR used 60 Vbeta and 13 Jbeta primers. The protocol was immunoSEQ multiplex PCR, while the TCRdb copy is restricted to in-frame clones and leaves out a portion. This repertoire includes about 38,000 clones. Sequences were obtained from PBMCs. All receptors come from a man aged 40-49 years in good health and CMV-seropositive.

Worth noting for this clone: An end of the junction differs from the germline gene, which may be a read error. CDR3 bases: TGTGCCCGGAGTGTGGGACAGCCCTCCTACGAGCAGTACTTC. Encoded protein: CARSVGQPSYEQYF. The V gene is TRBV30, the J gene TRBJ2-7; 7 nucleotides match TRBD1. In germline, CDR1 is GTSNPN, CDR2 SVGIG (reference sequence). This CDR3 spans 14 amino acids.

The chain uses TRBV19 and TRBJ2-3, with D unclear. The CDR3 extends over 16 amino acids. Germline CDR1 is LNHDA and CDR2 is SQIVND (reference sequence). With 3 bases removed from V and 2 bases from J, the gap between germline ends came to 15 bases. CDR3 in DNA: TGTGCCAGTAGTATCACACCTATAGGAGTCACAGATACGCAGTATTTT. This gives the protein CASSITPIGVTDTQYF.

The genes are TRBV18 and TRBJ2-7; 8 positions match TRBD2. CDR3 length: 14 amino acids. The germline V gene has CDR1 KGHSH and CDR2 LQKENI. The trim removed 2 bases at V and 6 bases at J, leaving 6 bases unmatched. The CDR3 loop reads CASSPERGLIEQYF. The CDR3 DNA reads TGTGCCAGCTCACCAGAGCGGGGGTTAATCGAGCAGTACTTC.

V and J are TRBV5-6 and TRBJ2-7; 8 bases match TRBD1. With 2 bases clipped from V and 7 bases from J, the junction kept 8 bases outside the gene matches. This CDR3 is built from 14 residues. The V gene's germline CDR1 is SGHDT and CDR2 YYEEEE. CDR3 in amino acids: CASSLAGTGREQYF. In DNA, the CDR3 is TGTGCCAGCAGCTTAGCCGGGACAGGTCGTGAGCAGTACTTC.

This chain joins TRBV5-6 and TRBJ1-2, with 11 bases lining up with TRBD1. The germline CDR1 and CDR2 sequences are SGHDT and YYEEEE. V lost 0 bases to trimming and J lost 4 bases; unmatched junction nucleotides: 2. The CDR3 totals 15 residues. This chain's CDR3 is CASSLEDRGPYGYTF. The DNA of the CDR3 is TGTGCCAGCAGCTTGGAGGACAGGGGGCCCTATGGCTACACCTTC.

The rearrangement joins TRBV7-2 to TRBJ2-5; weak D call: TRBD1 (5 bases). This CDR3 has 14 residues. V lost 1 base and J lost 5, with 11 bases in between. Germline loops: CDR1 SGHTA, CDR2 FQGNSA. CDR3 loop: CASSLGRGWETQYF. CDR3 coding DNA: TGTGCCAGCAGCTTAGGAAGGGGTTGGGAGACCCAGTACTTC.

V gene TRBV11-2 combines with J gene TRBJ2-7; possibly TRBD2 for D (5 bases). CDR1 and CDR2 (germline): SGHAT, FQNNGV. This CDR3 is built from 16 residues. The V and J ends lost 5 bases and 3 bases respectively, with 20 bases between them. In DNA form, the CDR3 reads TGTGCCAGCAGCCCCATTGCCCGCTCCGGGGACTACGAGCAGTACTTC. Translation: CASSPIARSGDYEQYF.

The chain recombines TRBV13 with TRBJ2-5; no definite D call. The germline V gene has CDR1 PRHDT and CDR2 FYEKMQ (reference sequence). With 0 bases removed from V and 2 bases from J, the gap between germline ends came to 4 bases. This CDR3 comprises 13 residues. The CDR3 DNA reads as TGTGCCAGCAGCTTAGGACAGCAAGAGACCCAGTACTTC. Protein product: CASSLGQQETQYF.

This chain links TRBV30 with TRBJ2-3, with 7 positions matching TRBD2. V shed 2 bases, J shed 4 bases, and the junction held 6 bases outside the gene matches. This CDR3 is 14 amino acids long. CDR1 GTSNPN and CDR2 SVGIG come from the germline V gene (reference sequence). For the CDR3, the DNA is TGTGCCTGGAGTCGAGCGGGATTGTCAGATACGCAGTATTTT. Its protein product is CAWSRAGLSDTQYF.

The gene calls are TRBV29-1 and TRBJ2-3; 9 bases are a match to TRBD1. CDR1 SQVTM and CDR2 ANQGSEA come from the germline V gene. The junction had 8 bases not matched to a gene; V was cut back by 0 bases and J by 4 bases. The CDR3 extends over 16 amino acids. The CDR3: CSVEDPGQGRPDTQYF. The CDR3 coding sequence is TGCAGCGTTGAAGACCCCGGACAGGGGAGGCCAGATACGCAGTATTTT.

Note on this clone: Compared with germline, one end of the junction differs, possibly owing to a read error. This chain connects TRBV7-3 to TRBJ2-7; 7 nucleotides match TRBD1. CDR1 and CDR2 from the germline V gene are SGHTA and FQGTGA. The CDR3 loop spans 17 amino acids. For the CDR3, the DNA is TGTGCCAGCAGCGCCTCGGGTGGGGGTCTCGGTAATTTAACAGGGGAATTC. Translated: CASSASGGGLGNLTGEF.

This chain links TRBV6-6 with TRBJ2-5; tentative D call: TRBD1 (5 bases). CDR3 size: 14 residues. Germline CDR1 is MNHNY and CDR2 is SVGAGI (reference sequence). The ends were cut back, 4 bases at V and 3 bases at J, with 12 bases in the middle. The CDR3 loop is CASSFDSLKETQYF. The CDR3 coding sequence is TGTGCCAGCAGTTTCGACAGTCTAAAAGAGACCCAGTACTTC.

The rearrangement uses TRBV18 and TRBJ2-7; TRBD1 matches at 8 bases. Germline CDR1 KGHSH, CDR2 LQKENI. The CDR3 has 15 residues. After removal of 2 bases from V and 0 bases from J, the junction contained 3 bases not matched to a gene. The CDR3, as DNA: TGTGCCAGCTCACCAGGGACAGGCAACTCCTACGAGCAGTACTTC. This translates into CASSPGTGNSYEQYF.

The chain carries TRBV19 and TRBJ1-5, with 9 bases identical to TRBD1. This CDR3 has 16 amino acids. Trimming removed 7 bases from V and 3 bases from J; junction bases left unmatched: 10. Germline CDR1 is LNHDA and CDR2 is SQIVND (reference sequence). In nucleotides, the CDR3 is TGTGCCAGTACCGACGGACAGGGGCAAATCAATCAGCCCCAGCATTTT. Protein sequence: CASTDGQGQINQPQHF.

The chain has TRBV6-5 and TRBJ1-3, with D maybe TRBD1 (5 bases). The V and J ends lost 0 bases and 11 bases respectively, with 8 bases between them. This CDR3 contains 12 residues. Germline assignment: CDR1 MNHEY and CDR2 SVGAGI. The CDR3 reads CASSYSKGPIYF. In DNA, the CDR3 is TGTGCCAGCAGTTACTCGAAGGGGCCCATATATTTT.

The chain's CDR3 is CASSLGGGNYNEQFF. CDR3 nucleotide sequence: TGTGCCAGCAGCCTCGGGGGGGGCAACTACAATGAGCAGTTCTTC. This chain links TRBV9 with TRBJ2-1; 8 bases agree with TRBD2. The CDR3 has 15 amino acids. The V gene end was trimmed by 4 bases and the J gene end by 3 bases; junction bases not matched to a gene: 6. CDR1 is SGDLS and CDR2 is YYNGEE in the germline V gene.

The chain couples TRBV19 to TRBJ1-3, with 10 bases identical to TRBD1. Germline assignment: CDR1 LNHDA and CDR2 SQIVND (reference sequence). This CDR3 has 14 residues. V shed 5 bases and J 6 bases; nucleotides not matched to a gene: 4. The CDR3 DNA sequence: TGTGCCAGTAGTCCCGGGACAGGGGTAAACACCATATATTTT. Its protein is CASSPGTGVNTIYF.

The rearrangement links TRBV7-9 to TRBJ2-7; 8 bases are a match to TRBD2. Looked up from germline, CDR1 is SEHNR and CDR2 is FQNEAQ (reference sequence). V shed 8 bases, J shed 2 bases, and the junction held 5 bases outside the gene matches. This CDR3 has 13 residues. The CDR3 DNA is TGTGCCAGCTGGGGCGGGGGGACCTACGAGCAGTACTTC. It translates to CASWGGGTYEQYF.

The chain joins TRBV10-2 to TRBJ2-2, with no clear D. The CDR3 runs to 14 residues. Germline V gene data show CDR1 as WSHSY and CDR2 as SAAADI. V was shortened by 2 bases and J by 5 bases, with 9 bases between the two germline ends. The CDR3: CASSEAAMTGELFF. The CDR3 coding sequence is TGCGCCAGCAGTGAGGCAGCGATGACCGGGGAGCTGTTTTTT.

The chain recombines TRBV6-5 with TRBJ1-2; tentative D call: TRBD1 (6 bases). The V end lost 7 bases, the J end lost 7 bases, and 16 bases lay between the germline ends. The CDR3 extends over 13 amino acids. Germline CDR1 and CDR2: MNHEY and SVGAGI. Here the CDR3 reads CASTQGTPGGYTF. The CDR3 DNA sequence: TGTGCCAGCACTCAGGGGACCCCGGGTGGCTACACCTTC.

The chain employs TRBV27 and TRBJ1-1, with D unclear. Trimming cost V 0 bases and J 3 bases, with 8 bases left between them. The CDR3 is 14 residues long. CDR1 and CDR2 (germline): MNHEY, SMNVEV (reference sequence). The CDR3 nucleotides read TGTGCCAGCAGTTTATCGGGGAGTTACACTGAAGCTTTCTTT. Translated, it gives CASSLSGSYTEAFF.

A note on this clone: Other DNA sequences from this sample encode an identical CDR3 as well. The chain joins TRBV6-5 to TRBJ2-3, with D possibly matching TRBD2 (7 bases). Trimming took 7 bases from V and 8 from J, leaving 19 bases between them. The germline gives CDR1 MNHEY, CDR2 SVGAGI. This CDR3 contains 14 residues. CDR3 nucleotide sequence: TGTGCCAGCACTGGGGGGGGGCCAGTGGGTACGCAGTATTTT. This encodes CASTGGGPVGTQYF.

This chain joins TRBV9 and TRBJ2-3; 12 nucleotides match TRBD1. Unmatched junction bases numbered 7, after V lost 3 bases and J lost 5 bases. Germline V gene lookup returns CDR1 SGDLS and CDR2 YYNGEE. The CDR3 spans 16 residues. CDR3 residues: CASSASGTGGRDTQYF. The CDR3 region has the DNA TGTGCCAGCAGCGCTTCCGGGACAGGGGGCCGAGATACGCAGTATTTT.